The text below deals with one T cell receptor beta chain. Trimming stripped 5 bases from V and 1 base from J, with 12 bases between. The CDR3 is 14 amino acids. Germline CDR1 reads SGHDT; CDR2 reads YYEEEE. PBMCs yielded sorted CD4+ and CD8+ T cells. The data derive from a study of CD8+ T cells in alopecia areata. The sequencing template was cDNA reverse transcribed from extracted RNA. Some clones are missing from TCRdb's copy, which holds only in-frame ones; the method was immunoSEQ multiplex PCR. Of roughly 200,000 clones listed, roughly 59% are singletons. The receptor was isolated from a human donor with alopecia areata. Sequencing used CD4+ T cells sorted from blood, obtained at week 0. The chain is built from TRBV5-6 and TRBJ1-1; D is perhaps TRBD1 (6 bases). Here the CDR3 reads CASREQGGNTEAFF. The DNA for the CDR3 is TGTGCCAGCAGGGAACAGGGCGGGAACACTGAAGCTTTCTTT.